This entry lists 18 T cell receptor beta chains sequenced from one sample in a study of Ad26.COV2.S vaccination and SARS-CoV-2 variants. Treatment described: around 19 received Ad26.COV2.S at low or high dose, single or two shots; several received placebo; per-sample allocation not given. The samples date from day 63 after the first vaccine or placebo injection. The table came from immunoSEQ multiplex PCR; TCRdb's copy has only in-frame clones and leaves some out. The sample has about 460,000 clones; about nine tenths are singletons. This sample comprised peripheral blood, obtained in a trial of Ad26.COV2.S vaccine versus placebo. The origin of the receptors is a person between 18 and 60 years old who received the Ad26.COV2.S COVID-19 vaccine or a placebo.

The V and J genes are TRBV5-8 and TRBJ1-4; no definite D call. Germline-derived CDR1 and CDR2 are SGHTS and YDEGEE. Trimming removed 2 bases from V and 4 bases from J, with 9 bases in between. This CDR3 contains 14 residues. The CDR3 is CASSLEGHNEKLFF. The CDR3 DNA reads as TGTGCCAGCAGCTTAGAAGGCCATAATGAAAAACTGTTTTTT.

V usage is TRBV6-5 and J usage is TRBJ1-6; D uncertain. The CDR3 loop spans 15 amino acids. Germline values: CDR1 MNHEY, CDR2 SVGAGI. Trimming took 6 bases from V and 4 from J, leaving 13 bases between them. The CDR3 spells CASRPPGGYNSPLHF. DNA for the CDR3: TGTGCCAGCAGGCCCCCCGGCGGGTATAATTCACCCCTCCACTTT.

This rearrangement joins TRBV5-1 to TRBJ1-1, with D perhaps TRBD1 (5 bases). V was cut by 1 base and J by 3 bases, with 13 bases left in between. The CDR3 is 15 residues long. The germline V gene has CDR1 SGHRS and CDR2 YFSETQ. The CDR3 reads CASSLTGLPHTEAFF. CDR3 nucleotides: TGCGCCAGCAGCTTGACGGGGCTCCCCCACACTGAAGCTTTCTTT.

This chain joins TRBV28 and TRBJ2-7, with D perhaps given as TRBD1 or TRBD2 (6 bases each). V was trimmed by 5 bases and J by 6 bases, leaving 23 bases between them. CDR3 length equals 16 residues. The germline V gene has CDR1 MDHEN and CDR2 SYDVKM. This CDR3 reads CASSDWGRGGSAEQYF. The CDR3 bases are TGTGCCAGCAGTGATTGGGGCAGGGGAGGATCTGCCGAGCAGTACTTC.

This chain connects TRBV5-4 to TRBJ1-2; the D is unclear. This CDR3 region has 15 residues. Trimming stripped 0 bases from V and 4 bases from J, with 13 bases between. CDR1 is SGHNT and CDR2 is YYREEE in the germline V gene (reference sequence). CDR3 region: CASSLDIFAVYGYTF. CDR3 sequence (DNA): TGTGCCAGCAGCTTGGATATTTTCGCAGTCTATGGCTACACCTTC.

V gene TRBV7-8 combines with J gene TRBJ2-7; D perhaps matches TRBD1 (6 bases). V shed 5 bases and J shed 2 bases, with 16 bases lying between them. CDR1 and CDR2 (germline): SGHVS, FQNEAQ. CDR3 size: 15 residues. CDR3 nucleotides: TGTGCCAGCAGCATGGGAAGACAGGTTACCTACGAGCAGTACTTC. This gives the protein CASSMGRQVTYEQYF.

V is TRBV9 and J is TRBJ1-1, with 8 bases aligning to TRBD1. The CDR3 totals 17 residues. J lost 2 bases, V lost 0 bases, and 9 bases had no gene match. Germline V gives CDR1 SGDLS, CDR2 YYNGEE. This chain's CDR3 is CASSVGAGGLLNTEAFF. In DNA, the CDR3 is TGTGCCAGCAGCGTAGGGGCAGGGGGCCTGCTCAACACTGAAGCTTTCTTT.

V gene TRBV7-9 combines with J gene TRBJ1-2; the D is unclear. Per germline, CDR1 SEHNR and CDR2 FQNEAQ (reference sequence). The CDR3 runs 15 residues. Trimming took off 0 bases at V and 8 bases at J, with 16 bases between the two ends. CDR3 sequence reads: CASSLAESTGGGYTF. The DNA of the CDR3 is TGTGCCAGCAGCTTAGCTGAGTCCACGGGCGGCGGCTACACCTTC.

Points on this clone: Distinct nucleotide sequences in the sample also encode this CDR3. The V call is TRBV6-5, the J call TRBJ1-2, with TRBD1 matching 11 bases. Trimming cost V 4 bases and J 4 bases; bases outside gene matches: 2. The CDR3 sequence is 14 residues long. Germline V CDR1 and CDR2: MNHEY, SVGAGI. CDR3 in DNA: TGTGCCAGCAGTTCTGGGACAGGGGGCTATGGCTACACCTTC. Translation gives CASSSGTGGYGYTF.

V is TRBV9 and J is TRBJ2-1, with D possibly matching TRBD1 (6 bases). Germline V gene sequence: CDR1 SGDLS, CDR2 YYNGEE. The CDR3 has 14 residues. V was pared by 4 bases and J by 5 bases, with 13 bases between. CDR3 region: CASSLRTVNNEQFF. DNA for the CDR3: TGTGCCAGCAGCCTCCGGACAGTCAACAATGAGCAGTTCTTC.

This chain connects TRBV6-5 to TRBJ1-2, with TRBD1 identical over 7 bases. Germline-derived CDR1 and CDR2 are MNHEY and SVGAGI. There are 12 residues in the CDR3. The J segment lost 9 bases and the V segment lost 7 bases, leaving 8 bases of the junction unmatched. CDR3: CASTHRQGSYTF. DNA for the CDR3: TGTGCCAGCACCCATAGACAGGGCAGCTACACCTTC.

The J gene is TRBJ1-5, the V gene TRBV27, with D hard to call. V lost 5 bases and J lost 2, with 10 bases in between. CDR3 size: 14 residues. Germline values: CDR1 MNHEY, CDR2 SMNVEV (reference sequence). The CDR3: CASSAAGGNQPQHF. DNA of the CDR3: TGTGCCAGCAGTGCCGCGGGTGGCAATCAGCCCCAGCATTTT.

The J gene is TRBJ1-4, the V gene TRBV6-6; possibly TRBD1 for D (6 bases). CDR1 and CDR2 from the germline V gene are MNHNY and SVGAGI (reference sequence). V lost 6 bases and J 8 bases, leaving 22 bases between the germline ends. There are 16 residues in the CDR3. CDR3 protein: CASSKDRGRTAEKLFF. For the CDR3, the DNA is TGTGCCAGCAGCAAGGACAGAGGACGTACCGCCGAAAAACTGTTTTTT.

This chain uses TRBV7-9 with TRBJ2-5; 11 nucleotides agree with TRBD2. V lost 3 bases and J lost 1; bases outside the gene matches: 7. This CDR3 is built from 17 residues. CDR1 and CDR2 from the germline V gene are SEHNR and FQNEAQ (reference sequence). The CDR3 region is CASSLDPGTSGQETQYF. CDR3 in DNA: TGTGCCAGCAGCTTGGACCCCGGGACTAGCGGCCAAGAGACCCAGTACTTC. Using reference TRBV7-9 and TRBJ2-5 for the parts outside the CDR3, the full variable domain is DTGVSQNPRHKITKRGQNVTFRCDPISEHNRLYWYRQTLGQGPEFLTYFQNEAQLEKSRLLSDRFSAERPKGSFSTLEIQRTEQGDSAMYLCASSLDPGTSGQETQYFGPGTRLLVL.

This chain links TRBV9 with TRBJ1-1; the D is unclear. Germline CDR1 SGDLS, CDR2 YYNGEE. This CDR3 contains 15 residues. The V end was cut by 0 bases, the J end by 6 bases, with 15 bases between. The CDR3 DNA reads as TGTGCCAGCAGCGTAGTATCCGGCCAGAAAGCTGAAGCTTTCTTT. Protein sequence: CASSVVSGQKAEAFF.

This clone was seen only a few times. This sequence joins TRBV5-1 and TRBJ1-3; D is uncertain. CDR3 length equals 17 residues. V was pared by 0 bases and J by 0 bases, with 13 bases between. In germline, CDR1 is SGHRS, CDR2 YFSETQ. This CDR3 is CASSLASGSSSGNTIYF. CDR3 nucleotides: TGCGCCAGCAGCTTGGCCTCTGGCAGCTCCTCTGGAAACACCATATATTTT.

The chain combines TRBV28 with TRBJ1-6; possibly TRBD1 for D (6 bases). V was shortened by 7 bases and J by 14 bases, with 24 bases between the two germline ends. The CDR3 runs to 15 residues. CDR1 is MDHEN, CDR2 SYDVKM, per germline. CDR3 in amino acids: CASTGGDTGGGALHF. For the CDR3, the DNA is TGTGCCAGCACTGGGGGAGACACCGGAGGGGGGGCCCTCCACTTT.

As concerns this clone: Different DNA sequences within this sample yield the same CDR3. The chain is built from TRBV6-1 and TRBJ1-2; no definite D call. This CDR3 comprises 13 residues. V was cut by 0 bases and J by 5 bases, with 7 bases left in between. Germline V gene sequence: CDR1 MNHNS, CDR2 SASEGT. CDR3 bases: TGTGCCAGCAGTGAAGCCAGAGGGTATGGCTACACCTTC. This gives the protein CASSEARGYGYTF.